These 3 T cell receptor beta chains originate from one sample sequenced in a study of a mutant IDH1 vaccine in newly diagnosed glioma. Profiled with immunoSEQ multiplex PCR; TCRdb holds only in-frame clones, not every one. The data show roughly 16,000 clones, almost 80% seen once. Time point: baseline, week 1 (first vaccination visit). Indicated treatment: pre-vaccination baseline after standard-of-care therapy. Material: PBMCs, obtained from a glioma patient treated with radiotherapy, temozolomide or both. These receptors were taken from a man between 40 and 49 years old with glioma.

This clone showed up just once. This chain links TRBV5-6 with TRBJ1-2; TRBD1 matches 9 bases. This CDR3 contains 13 residues. V lost 4 bases and J lost 5; bases outside the gene matches: 3. Germline CDR1 and CDR2: SGHDT and YYEEEE. CDR3 nucleotides: TGTGCCAGCAGCAAGGACAGGGGATATGGCTACACCTTC. Translated: CASSKDRGYGYTF.

This clone was seen only once. The V and J genes are TRBV30 and TRBJ2-1, with a weak D call TRBD2 (6 bases). Deletions cut 3 bases from V and 6 bases from J, with 12 bases between. The germline CDR1 and CDR2 sequences are GTSNPN and SVGIG (reference sequence). CDR3 length: 13 residues. CDR3 in amino acids: CAWSPTSFNEQFF. CDR3 in DNA: TGTGCCTGGAGCCCGACTAGTTTCAATGAGCAGTTCTTC.

The rearrangement links TRBV6-1 to TRBJ2-7, with 8 nucleotides matching TRBD2. V lost 2 bases to trimming and J lost 4 bases; unmatched junction nucleotides: 7. The CDR3 spans 15 residues. The V gene's germline CDR1 is MNHNS and CDR2 SASEGT. The CDR3 loop is CASSERGSGTYEQYF. Here the CDR3 DNA reads TGTGCCAGCAGTGAACGGGGTAGCGGGACTTACGAGCAGTACTTC.